These 30 T cell receptor beta chains were all obtained from the same sample, sequenced in a study of beta chain features in type 1 diabetes. Sequenced material consisted of expressed TCRB transcripts (all of the isolated RNA was reverse transcribed). Generated by immunoSEQ multiplex PCR, the TCRdb table keeps only in-frame clones and is missing some. The sample carries approximately 470,000 clones, roughly 31% recorded once. Sequenced material: naive CD4+ T cells from blood. The receptors here all came from a man younger than 35 in good health.

This sequence joins TRBV14 and TRBJ2-1; weak D call: TRBD2 (6 bases). This CDR3 spans 16 amino acids. Germline values: CDR1 SGHDN, CDR2 FVKESK. The V and J ends lost 4 bases and 4 bases respectively, with 17 bases between them. CDR3 bases: TGTGCCAGCAGCCCCTATGGGCGGGGAGTATACAATGAGCAGTTCTTC. It yields the protein CASSPYGRGVYNEQFF.

This rearrangement joins TRBV9 to TRBJ2-1, with D unclear. CDR3 length equals 14 residues. The V end was cut by 0 bases, the J end by 0 bases, with 4 bases between. CDR1 is SGDLS and CDR2 is YYNGEE in the germline V gene. CDR3 protein: CASSVANSYNEQFF. As DNA, the CDR3 is TGTGCCAGCAGCGTAGCCAACTCCTACAATGAGCAGTTCTTC. Supplemented by reference TRBV9 and TRBJ2-1, the full variable domain reads DSGVTQTPKHLITATGQRVTLRCSPRSGDLSVYWYQQSLDQGLQFLIQYYNGEERAKGNILERFSAQQFPDLHSELNLSSLELGDSALYFCASSVANSYNEQFFGPGTRLTVL.

The chain combines TRBV6-1 with TRBJ2-5, with 7 bases fitting TRBD1. Per germline, CDR1 MNHNS and CDR2 SASEGT. There are 15 residues in the CDR3. V shed 7 bases, J shed 4 bases, and the junction held 12 bases outside the gene matches. The CDR3 sequence is CASTSNRGLGETQYF. DNA of the CDR3: TGTGCCAGCACTTCCAATAGGGGGCTGGGAGAGACCCAGTACTTC.

The V and J genes are TRBV30 and TRBJ2-2; D may be TRBD2 (5 bases). The CDR3 contains 14 residues. Germline V gene data show CDR1 as GTSNPN and CDR2 as SVGIG (reference sequence). The V end lost 3 bases, the J end lost 4 bases, and 12 bases lay between the germline ends. CDR3 DNA sequence: TGTGCCTGGAGCCAACTAGTTACCACCGGGGAGCTGTTTTTT. This codes for CAWSQLVTTGELFF.

This clone was seen a few times. The chain has TRBV10-3 and TRBJ2-3; 8 positions match TRBD1. There are 14 residues in the CDR3. With 7 bases clipped from V and 3 bases from J, the junction kept 6 bases outside the gene matches. From germline, CDR1 is ENHRY and CDR2 SYGVKD. The chain's CDR3 is CAINDRGSTDTQYF. The CDR3 nucleotides read TGTGCCATCAACGACAGGGGAAGTACAGATACGCAGTATTTT.

This clone occurred a few times. The CDR3 sequence: CASSLLLANNEQFF. The DNA of the CDR3 is TGTGCCAGCAGCTTGTTGCTAGCGAACAATGAGCAGTTCTTC. This chain joins TRBV5-4 and TRBJ2-1; possibly TRBD2 for D (6 bases). Trimming removed 1 base at V and 5 bases at J, with 10 bases between. Germline V gene lookup returns CDR1 SGHNT and CDR2 YYREEE (reference sequence). The CDR3 is 14 residues long.

This clone came up a few times. The chain links TRBV10-3 to TRBJ2-3; 8 nucleotides agree with TRBD1. Germline V gives CDR1 ENHRY, CDR2 SYGVKD. There are 13 residues in the CDR3. V lost 6 bases, J lost 1 base, and 0 bases stayed unmatched. The CDR3 DNA reads TGTGCCATCAGGGGACAGGGCACAGATACGCAGTATTTT. It specifies CAIRGQGTDTQYF.

This clone was counted only a few times. The J gene is TRBJ2-1, the V gene TRBV19; 9 nucleotides agree with TRBD1. CDR3 size: 14 residues. CDR1 and CDR2 (germline): LNHDA, SQIVND (reference sequence). J was trimmed by 4 bases and V by 6 bases; bases with no gene match: 4. DNA of the CDR3: TGTGCCAGTAGGGACAGGGGTCAGTACAATGAGCAGTTCTTC. Translated, it gives CASRDRGQYNEQFF.

The V call is TRBV28, the J call TRBJ2-7; D gene ambiguous. This CDR3 has 12 amino acids. Germline V gives CDR1 MDHEN, CDR2 SYDVKM. The V gene lost 3 bases and the J gene lost 3 bases, with 6 bases spanning the gap. The CDR3 DNA is TGTGCCAGCAGTTTCTCCAGCTACGAGCAGTACTTC. This gives the protein CASSFSSYEQYF.

This clone was counted between two and nine times. The rearrangement joins TRBV15 to TRBJ2-7; D may be TRBD2 (6 bases). V gave up 0 bases and J gave up 2 bases, with 8 bases separating them. The CDR3 is made up of 14 amino acids. Germline loops: CDR1 LNHNV, CDR2 YYDKDF (reference sequence). The CDR3 loop is CATSREEGPYEQYF. The CDR3 DNA reads TGTGCCACCAGCAGAGAGGAGGGGCCCTACGAGCAGTACTTC. Full variable domain (rest looked up from reference TRBV15 and TRBJ2-7): DAMVIQNPRYQVTQFGKPVTLSCSQTLNHNVMYWYQQKSSQAPKLLFHYYDKDFNNEADTPDNFQSRRPNTSFCFLDIRSPGLGDTAMYLCATSREEGPYEQYFGPGTRLTVT.

This chain joins TRBV6-1 and TRBJ2-1, with 10 bases aligning to TRBD2. Trimming took 8 bases from V and 3 from J; bases not matched to a gene: 4. Germline values: CDR1 MNHNS, CDR2 SASEGT. CDR3 length equals 14 residues. The CDR3 DNA sequence: TGTGCCAGCTCCCCTAGCGGGAGCTACAATGAGCAGTTCTTC. Translation: CASSPSGSYNEQFF.

The gene calls are TRBV7-2 and TRBJ1-2; D gene uncertain. Per the germline V gene, CDR1 is SGHTA and CDR2 is FQGNSA. Trimming pared 4 bases from V and 4 bases from J, leaving 7 bases between. The CDR3 is made up of 12 amino acids. Here the CDR3 DNA reads TGTGCCAGCAGCTCCGAGGGCTATGGCTACACCTTC. The encoded protein is CASSSEGYGYTF.

The V and J genes are TRBV5-1 and TRBJ2-7, with D unclear. Germline CDR1 and CDR2: SGHRS and YFSETQ. V was pared by 4 bases and J by 2 bases, with 13 bases between. CDR3 length equals 14 residues. The CDR3 protein is CASSPNAIPYEQYF. In DNA, the CDR3 is TGCGCCAGCAGCCCCAATGCGATACCCTACGAGCAGTACTTC.

This clone was picked up a small number of times. The chain combines TRBV4-1 with TRBJ2-7; 7 bases are a match to TRBD2. CDR1 is MGHRA, CDR2 YSYEKL, per germline. J lost 5 bases, V lost 6 bases, and 13 bases had no gene match. The CDR3 contains 15 residues. Here the CDR3 reads CASRKLGGRNDEQYF. CDR3 in DNA: TGCGCCAGCAGGAAACTAGGCGGGAGAAATGACGAGCAGTACTTC.

The chain is built from TRBV2 and TRBJ2-1; D may correspond to TRBD1 or TRBD2 (5 bases each). Deletions cut 7 bases from V and 6 bases from J, with 13 bases between. The germline gives CDR1 SNHLY, CDR2 FYNNEI. The CDR3 is made up of 13 amino acids. The CDR3 coding sequence is TGTGCCAGCACCTATGGGGGTCCCAATGAGCAGTTCTTC. Encoded protein: CASTYGGPNEQFF.

The chain carries TRBV30 and TRBJ2-2; maybe TRBD1 (6 bases). The CDR3 is made up of 14 amino acids. Per germline, CDR1 GTSNPN and CDR2 SVGIG (reference sequence). V lost 3 bases and J 2 bases, leaving 10 bases between the germline ends. The CDR3 reads CAWRPGVNTGELFF. CDR3 nucleotides: TGTGCCTGGAGGCCAGGGGTTAACACCGGGGAGCTGTTTTTT.

This sequence joins TRBV18 and TRBJ1-2; 11 bases match TRBD1. V lost 6 bases, J lost 7 bases, and 7 bases stayed unmatched. This CDR3 is built from 14 residues. Germline CDR1 KGHSH, CDR2 LQKENI. The CDR3 DNA is TGTGCCAGCTCCCCCGGGACAGGGGGGACTGGCTACACCTTC. It codes for CASSPGTGGTGYTF.

This chain uses TRBV23-1 with TRBJ2-7; D might be TRBD1 (5 bases). TRBV23-1 is marked as an open reading frame, function uncertain. This CDR3 region has 16 residues. V shed 0 bases and J shed 4 bases, with 16 bases lying between them. CDR3 protein: CASSQSESGRDYEQYF. In DNA form, the CDR3 reads TGCGCCAGCAGTCAATCGGAGTCCGGCAGGGATTACGAGCAGTACTTC.

This clone has only a few counts. The CDR3 spells CASGPATTFYNEQFF. CDR3 coding DNA: TGTGCCAGCGGTCCAGCGACTACCTTTTACAATGAGCAGTTCTTC. The chain is built from TRBV6-1 and TRBJ2-1; D may be TRBD2 (5 bases). The CDR3 loop spans 15 amino acids. The V gene's germline CDR1 is MNHNS and CDR2 SASEGT. V was pared by 8 bases and J by 4 bases, with 18 bases between.

This clone turned up a few times. The V call is TRBV6-6, the J call TRBJ2-2, with no clear D. This CDR3 has 11 amino acids. CDR1 and CDR2 (germline): MNHNY, SVGAGI (reference sequence). V lost 4 bases, J lost 8 bases, and 5 bases lay in between. Here the CDR3 reads CASSSEGELFF. As DNA, the CDR3 is TGTGCCAGCAGTTCGGAAGGGGAGCTGTTTTTT.

The chain has TRBV7-2 and TRBJ2-7, with D perhaps assigned TRBD1 or TRBD2 (5 bases each). Germline V lookup: CDR1 SGHTA, CDR2 FQGNSA. Trimming shortened V by 4 bases and J by 2 bases, and 12 bases separated the two germline ends. This CDR3 comprises 14 residues. The chain's CDR3 is CASSSAGTPYEQYF. CDR3 sequence (DNA): TGTGCCAGCAGCTCCGCCGGGACCCCCTACGAGCAGTACTTC. The complete variable domain, with remaining parts taken from reference TRBV7-2 and TRBJ2-7, reads GAGVSQSPSNKVTEKGKDVELRCDPISGHTALYWYRQSLGQGLEFLIYFQGNSAPDKSGLPSDRFSAERTGGSVSTLTIQRTQQEDSAVYLCASSSAGTPYEQYFGPGTRLTVT.

A few counts support this clone. This chain links TRBV30 with TRBJ2-7; 10 nucleotides line up with TRBD2. Trimming at V came to 0 bases and at J to 6 bases, leaving 8 bases not matched to a gene. CDR1 is GTSNPN and CDR2 is SVGIG in the germline V gene (reference sequence). This CDR3 is built from 15 residues. The CDR3 is CAWSVKGLADREQYF. CDR3 nucleotides: TGTGCCTGGAGTGTTAAAGGACTAGCGGATCGCGAGCAGTACTTC.

This chain links TRBV30 with TRBJ2-1; D perhaps matches TRBD2 (5 bases). Germline V gene sequence: CDR1 GTSNPN, CDR2 SVGIG (reference sequence). The CDR3 covers 13 residues. Trimming cost V 5 bases and J 7 bases, with 15 bases left between them. CDR3 nucleotide sequence: TGTGCCTGGGGAAACGGGGTAGTAAATGAGCAGTTCTTC. Amino acids: CAWGNGVVNEQFF.

This rearrangement joins TRBV7-3 to TRBJ2-5; possible D gene TRBD2, 5 bases. In germline, CDR1 is SGHTA, CDR2 FQGTGA. Trimming pared 0 bases from V and 5 bases from J, leaving 13 bases between. The CDR3 consists of 15 residues. The CDR3 protein is CASSLTSASWETQYF. For the CDR3, the DNA is TGTGCCAGCAGCTTAACCTCGGCTAGCTGGGAGACCCAGTACTTC.

The chain uses TRBV20-1 and TRBJ2-4, with D unclear. CDR1 is DFQATT, CDR2 SNEGSKA, per germline (reference sequence). The V end lost 3 bases, the J end lost 8 bases, and 8 bases lay between the germline ends. The CDR3 contains 11 residues. The CDR3 region has the DNA TGCAGTGCTAGCGCAGACGACATTCAGTACTTC. As protein: CSASADDIQYF.

In its sample, this clone was seen a few times. J is TRBJ1-1 and V is TRBV25-1; 9 bases map to TRBD1. This CDR3 region has 16 residues. Per the germline V gene, CDR1 is MGHDK and CDR2 is SYGVNS. Germline trimming cut 3 bases from V and 6 bases from J; bases unmatched to any gene: 11. CDR3 nucleotide sequence: TGTGCCAGCAGTGACTTTCCGGGACAGGGAATCCCTGAAGCTTTCTTT. Translation: CASSDFPGQGIPEAFF.

In this sample, this clone turned up a few times. The V call is TRBV7-8, the J call TRBJ2-6, with 9 bases identical to TRBD1. The CDR3 spans 17 residues. The J segment lost 0 bases and the V segment lost 7 bases, leaving 7 bases of the junction unmatched. The germline V gene has CDR1 SGHVS and CDR2 FQNEAQ. In DNA form, the CDR3 reads TGTGCCAGCACCAGGACAGGGGTGAACTCTGGGGCCAACGTCCTGACTTTC. It codes for CASTRTGVNSGANVLTF.

The rearrangement joins TRBV7-9 to TRBJ2-6, with a weak D call TRBD2 (5 bases). Germline loops: CDR1 SEHNR, CDR2 FQNEAQ (reference sequence). This CDR3 has 18 residues. The ends were cut back, 3 bases at V and 0 bases at J, with 15 bases in the middle. The CDR3 is CASSLRGNDGSGANVLTF. The CDR3 DNA reads as TGTGCCAGCAGCTTGAGAGGGAACGACGGCTCTGGGGCCAACGTCCTGACTTTC.

With regard to this clone: The sample contains more than one DNA sequence encoding this CDR3. DNA for the CDR3: TGCAGTGCTAGTAACTATGGCTACACCTTC. Translated: CSASNYGYTF. The J gene is TRBJ1-2, the V gene TRBV20-1, with D unclear. The CDR3 runs 10 residues. CDR1 and CDR2 (germline): DFQATT, SNEGSKA (reference sequence). V lost 3 bases, J lost 1 base, and 0 bases lay in between.

The chain joins TRBV28 to TRBJ2-7, with TRBD2 matching over 14 bases. The CDR3 loop spans 16 amino acids. The junction had 11 bases not matched to a gene; V was cut back by 5 bases and J by 8 bases. Looked up from germline, CDR1 is MDHEN and CDR2 is SYDVKM. The CDR3 protein is CASSVPGLAGVWQQYF. The CDR3 DNA reads as TGTGCCAGCAGTGTCCCGGGACTAGCGGGAGTTTGGCAGCAGTACTTC.